The 12 T cell receptor beta chains listed next were all sequenced from one sample in a study of metastatic and nonmetastatic thyroid tumors. All patients were treatment-naive before thyroid surgery. TCRdb re-called clones from the PCR reads using MiXCR. Among under 35,000 clones listed, less than 40% were seen once. The sequenced sample consisted of tumor tissue. The source of these receptors is a female donor with papillary thyroid cancer or a benign thyroid nodule (not recorded which). Some clones in this sample may be carry-over from other donors' samples.

The sample holds many counts of this clone. V usage is TRBV7-9 and J usage is TRBJ2-4, with TRBD1 matching over 10 bases. CDR1 is SEHNR and CDR2 is FQNEAQ in the germline V gene (reference sequence). This CDR3 has 16 residues. V dropped 1 base and J dropped 7; count of bases not matched to a gene: 7. CDR3 in amino acids: CASSLDTGTGDNIQYF. The CDR3 DNA is TGTGCCAGCAGCTTAGACACCGGGACAGGGGACAACATTCAGTACTTC.

This clone has more than one count but fewer than ten. V gene TRBV15 combines with J gene TRBJ2-7; perhaps TRBD2 as D (5 bases). Looked up from germline, CDR1 is LNHNV and CDR2 is YYDKDF (reference sequence). This CDR3 comprises 15 residues. With 0 bases removed from V and 6 bases from J, the gap between germline ends came to 15 bases. Here the CDR3 reads CATSREGRAAGEQYF. In DNA form, the CDR3 reads TGTGCCACCAGCAGAGAGGGAAGGGCGGCGGGCGAGCAGTACTTC. Full variable domain (missing parts from reference TRBV15 and TRBJ2-7): DAMVIQNPRYQVTQFGKPVTLSCSQTLNHNVMYWYQQKSSQAPKLLFHYYDKDFNNEADTPDNFQSRRPNTSFCFLDIRSPGLGDTAMYLCATSREGRAAGEQYFGPGTRLTVT.

This clone was detected a few times. V is TRBV6-2 or TRBV6-3 and J is TRBJ2-1, with a tentative D call TRBD2 (6 bases). The CDR3 extends over 18 amino acids. Deletions cut 4 bases from V and 0 bases from J, with 19 bases between. Germline V CDR1 and CDR2: MNHEY, SVGEGT. CDR3 nucleotides: TGTGCCAGCAGTTTCTCCCTCTATAGCGGAAGCTCCTACAATGAGCAGTTCTTC. Translation gives CASSFSLYSGSSYNEQFF.

This clone showed up just a few times. CDR3 protein: CASSWGQASYEQYF. As DNA, the CDR3 is TGTGCCAGCAGTTGGGGACAGGCCAGCTACGAGCAGTACTTC. The chain combines TRBV12-3 or TRBV12-4 with TRBJ2-7; 8 bases map to TRBD1. This CDR3 is 14 amino acids long. Trimming at V came to 4 bases and at J to 3 bases, leaving 5 bases not matched to a gene.

Only a few counts were recorded for this clone. This sequence joins TRBV28 and TRBJ2-1, with 9 nucleotides matching TRBD2. The CDR3 is 12 amino acids. CDR1 is MDHEN and CDR2 is SYDVKM in the germline V gene. V shed 2 bases, J shed 10 bases, and the junction held 0 bases outside the gene matches. The CDR3 DNA reads TGTGCCAGCAGTTTAACTAGCGGGGAGCAGTTCTTC. Translated, it gives CASSLTSGEQFF.

This clone showed up just a few times. The chain combines TRBV6-1 with TRBJ2-3, with no clear D. The V gene lost 6 bases and the J gene lost 0 bases, with 13 bases spanning the gap. This CDR3 has 15 amino acids. The germline V gene encodes CDR1 MNHNS and CDR2 SASEGT. The CDR3 DNA sequence: TGTGCCAGCAGCGACGACTTCGACAGCACAGATACGCAGTATTTT. This codes for CASSDDFDSTDTQYF.

This clone was seen only a few times. The chain recombines TRBV27 with TRBJ2-4; TRBD1 aligns across 8 bases. Per the germline V gene, CDR1 is MNHEY and CDR2 is SMNVEV (reference sequence). The CDR3 sequence is 13 residues long. V trimming: 4 bases; J trimming: 7 bases; junction bases outside the gene matches: 3. For the CDR3, the DNA is TGTGCCAGCAGTTCAGGGGGCGCGAACATTCAGTACTTC. This encodes CASSSGGANIQYF.

The rearrangement links TRBV20-1 to TRBJ1-1, with D perhaps TRBD1 (6 bases). There are 13 residues in the CDR3. Germline CDR1 is DFQATT and CDR2 is SNEGSKA (reference sequence). V was trimmed by 6 bases and J by 4 bases, leaving 15 bases between them. This CDR3 is CSASRGWGTEAFF. CDR3 DNA: TGCAGTGCCTCAAGGGGGTGGGGCACTGAAGCTTTCTTT.

The chain has TRBV9 and TRBJ2-7, with D possibly being TRBD2 (6 bases). Trimming shortened V by 4 bases and J by 4 bases, and 12 bases separated the two germline ends. There are 13 residues in the CDR3. CDR1 and CDR2 (germline): SGDLS, YYNGEE. CDR3 loop: CASSPTAGYEQYF. The CDR3 coding sequence is TGTGCCAGCAGCCCGACCGCGGGGTACGAGCAGTACTTC.

The gene calls are TRBV6-2 or TRBV6-3 and TRBJ2-3, with TRBD2 matching 9 bases. Germline V CDR1 and CDR2: MNHEY, SVGEGT. This CDR3 spans 16 amino acids. Trimming at V came to 2 bases and at J to 5 bases, leaving 8 bases not matched to a gene. The CDR3 coding sequence is TGTGCCAGCAGTTACGGGACAGCGGGGGGACTAGATACGCAGTATTTT. Translation gives CASSYGTAGGLDTQYF.

This chain links TRBV6-2 or TRBV6-3 with TRBJ2-7; 10 bases line up with TRBD2. J gave up 6 bases and V 0 bases, and 8 bases lay outside the gene matches. The CDR3 runs to 16 residues. Germline CDR1 MNHEY, CDR2 SVGEGT. The CDR3 protein is CASSYSEAGGSLEQYF. The CDR3 DNA sequence: TGTGCCAGCAGTTACTCGGAAGCGGGAGGGTCCCTCGAGCAGTACTTC.

This clone is large (0.1 to 1%) in the sample. Written as DNA, the CDR3 is TGTGCCAGCAGTGAATATAGGGTTTCAGGGTTTCAGCCCCAGCATTTT. Encoded protein: CASSEYRVSGFQPQHF. The genes are TRBV2 and TRBJ1-5; D is possibly TRBD1 (5 bases). In germline, CDR1 is SNHLY, CDR2 FYNNEI. The CDR3 has 16 amino acids. V gave up 2 bases and J gave up 6 bases, with 17 bases separating them.